The 22 T cell receptor beta chains reported below all come from one sample, sequenced in a study of T cells in Graves' hyperthyroidism and ophthalmopathy. Amplification targeted TCR beta CDR3 regions from RNA transcripts. With the HTBI primer set, the TCR CDR3 went through a first round of RT-PCR. TCRdb processed the multiplex PCR reads anew with MiXCR; each CDR3 protein has one entry. The sample includes about 420,000 distinct CDR3 sequences, roughly 15% of them seen just once. Sequenced input: blood. These receptors all stem from a woman aged 18 to 35 with Graves' hyperthyroidism.

The chain employs TRBV5-6 and TRBJ2-1; D not certain. The DNA end is more similar to TRBJ2-7, so the J call may be wrong. The CDR3 sequence is 15 residues long. The germline gives CDR1 SGHDT, CDR2 YYEEEE. The DNA for the CDR3 is TGTGCCAGCAGCTTCGATGCGCCCCCCCCCAATGAGCAGTACTTC. It specifies CASSFDAPPPNEQYF.

In its sample, this clonotype was seen many times. V is TRBV11-2 and J is TRBJ2-2; no reliable D call. The CDR3 loop spans 13 amino acids. Germline-derived CDR1 and CDR2 are SGHAT and FQNNGV. V was shortened by 5 bases and J by 4 bases, with 8 bases between the two germline ends. CDR3 DNA sequence: TGTGCCAGCAGCCTAGTAATCACCGGGGAGCTGTTTTTT. Protein: CASSLVITGELFF.

This clonotype was observed many times. This rearrangement joins TRBV7-2 to TRBJ1-1; a weak D match, TRBD1 (6 bases). The V gene lost 6 bases and the J gene lost 0 bases, with 14 bases spanning the gap. The germline V gene encodes CDR1 SGHTA and CDR2 FQGNSA. This CDR3 comprises 15 residues. CDR3 in amino acids: CASRILQGLNTEAFF. CDR3 DNA sequence: TGTGCCAGCAGGATTTTACAGGGACTGAACACTGAAGCTTTCTTT.

This clonotype was found many times. CDR3 in DNA: TGTGCCAGCAGCTCCCAGACACTGAACACTGAAGCTTTCTTT. Its translation is CASSSQTLNTEAFF. The chain has TRBV7-6 and TRBJ1-1; D gene uncertain. The CDR3 is 14 amino acids. V lost 4 bases and J lost 0, with 9 bases in between. Germline V gene lookup returns CDR1 SGHVS and CDR2 FNYEAQ.

This clonotype was recorded a few times. This chain joins TRBV11-2 and TRBJ1-1; no firm D call. From germline, CDR1 is SGHAT and CDR2 FQNNGV. Trimming removed 1 base at V and 5 bases at J, with 14 bases between. The CDR3 sequence is 15 residues long. The CDR3 sequence is CASSLGVGRGTEAFF. CDR3 in DNA: TGTGCCAGCAGCTTAGGGGTAGGGCGCGGGACTGAAGCTTTCTTT.

This clonotype was recorded at least ten times. The chain joins TRBV5-5 to TRBJ2-3; D may be TRBD1 or TRBD2 (5 bases each). V dropped 1 base and J dropped 6 bases, with 9 bases sitting between them. Germline assignment: CDR1 SGHKS and CDR2 YYEKEE (reference sequence). The CDR3 extends over 13 amino acids. The CDR3 coding sequence is TGTGCCAGCAGCTTGTTGTGGGGGGATACGCAGTATTTT. Amino acid sequence: CASSLLWGDTQYF. The whole variable domain, remainder taken from reference TRBV5-5 and TRBJ2-3, is DAGVTQSPTHLIKTRGQQVTLRCSPISGHKSVSWYQQVLGQGPQFIFQYYEKEERGRGNFPDRFSARQFPNYSSELNVNALLLGDSALYLCASSLLWGDTQYFGPGTRLTVL.

This clonotype was seen at least ten times. The chain employs TRBV27 and TRBJ2-1; D perhaps matches TRBD1 (6 bases). CDR1 is MNHEY and CDR2 is SMNVEV in the germline V gene (reference sequence). V lost 1 base to trimming and J lost 3 bases, with 10 bases between them. This CDR3 comprises 15 residues. The CDR3 is CASSLFRTDYNEQFF. Written as DNA, the CDR3 is TGTGCCAGCAGTTTATTTCGGACAGACTACAATGAGCAGTTCTTC.

This clonotype was detected only a few times. The DNA of the CDR3 is TGTGCCAGCCGTCCTCGGCTAGCGGGACCTACCACCTACGAGCAGTACTTC. Translating gives CASRPRLAGPTTYEQYF. V and J are TRBV27 and TRBJ2-7; 9 nucleotides agree with TRBD2. The ends lost 8 bases at V and 2 bases at J; junction bases unmatched: 16. Germline V gene lookup returns CDR1 MNHEY and CDR2 SMNVEV (reference sequence). The CDR3 consists of 17 residues.

Many counts were recorded for this clonotype. The chain links TRBV9 to TRBJ1-2; D unresolved. V lost 1 base to trimming and J lost 2 bases, with 21 bases between them. Germline CDR1 reads SGDLS; CDR2 reads YYNGEE. The CDR3 length is 18 residues. DNA for the CDR3: TGTGCCAGCAGCGTAAGGCCTACTGACCCCCAAGCAAACTATGGCTACACCTTC. Translation gives CASSVRPTDPQANYGYTF.

In regard to this clonotype: A much larger clone lies a single base off, so this may be a read error. The chain employs TRBV18 and TRBJ2-5; no clear D gene. Germline V lookup: CDR1 KGHSH, CDR2 LQKENI. The CDR3 runs to 13 residues. The CDR3 is CASPPRYQETQYF. CDR3 DNA: TGTGCCAGCCCACCTCGGTACCAAGAGACCCAGTACTTC.

Many counts were recorded for this clonotype. This chain joins TRBV28 and TRBJ1-4, with D unclear. With 5 bases removed from V and 7 bases from J, the gap between germline ends came to 17 bases. The CDR3 sequence is 15 residues long. Germline V gene sequence: CDR1 MDHEN, CDR2 SYDVKM. CDR3 in amino acids: CASSPVRGNSEKLFF. CDR3 coding DNA: TGTGCCAGCAGTCCCGTCAGAGGGAACAGTGAAAAACTGTTTTTT. The full variable domain, with the rest looked up from reference TRBV28 and TRBJ1-4, is DVKVTQSSRYLVKRTGEKVFLECVQDMDHENMFWYRQDPGLGLRLIYFSYDVKMKEKGDIPEGYSVSREKKERFSLILESASTNQTSMYLCASSPVRGNSEKLFFGSGTQLSVL.

This chain joins TRBV6-7 and TRBJ1-2; the match to TRBD1 covers 10 bases. TRBV6-7 has ORF status, its function being uncertain. This CDR3 contains 16 residues. The V segment lost 7 bases and the J segment 8 bases; nucleotides outside the gene matches: 16. CDR3 protein: CASNDRQGAMRGGYTF. CDR3 sequence (DNA): TGTGCCAGCAACGATAGACAGGGGGCCATGCGTGGAGGCTACACCTTC.

The V call is TRBV19, the J call TRBJ2-3; unclear D gene. V shed 6 bases and J shed 5 bases, with 6 bases lying between them. Germline V lookup: CDR1 LNHDA, CDR2 SQIVND (reference sequence). This CDR3 comprises 11 residues. In nucleotides, the CDR3 is TGTGCCAGTAGAGTGGGAGATACGCAGTATTTT. Protein product: CASRVGDTQYF.

This clonotype has a count of ten or more. The chain couples TRBV10-3 to TRBJ1-1; possibly TRBD1 for D (6 bases). The CDR3 sequence is 13 residues long. The germline V gene has CDR1 ENHRY and CDR2 SYGVKD. V was cut by 6 bases and J by 2 bases, with 10 bases left in between. The CDR3 sequence: CAIRIQGNTEAFF. Here the CDR3 DNA reads TGTGCCATCAGAATACAGGGTAACACTGAAGCTTTCTTT.

This clonotype has a count of ten or more. The V gene is TRBV10-3, the J gene TRBJ2-7; the D gene is possibly TRBD2 (6 bases). The CDR3 is made up of 14 amino acids. V was shortened by 6 bases and J by 2 bases, with 14 bases between the two germline ends. Germline CDR1 is ENHRY and CDR2 is SYGVKD. The CDR3 nucleotides read TGTGCCATCAGGGAGGGAAGTGGGACCTACGAGCAGTACTTC. Translation: CAIREGSGTYEQYF.

This clonotype has just a few counts. V is TRBV25-1 and J is TRBJ1-1, with a tentative D call TRBD1 (6 bases). The CDR3 has 15 amino acids. V lost 4 bases and J 7 bases, leaving 19 bases between the germline ends. Germline CDR1 reads MGHDK; CDR2 reads SYGVNS. Here the CDR3 reads CASSGEGGGWVEAFF. CDR3 DNA sequence: TGTGCCAGCAGTGGAGAAGGAGGGGGTTGGGTTGAAGCTTTCTTT.

This clonotype occurred many times. This rearrangement joins TRBV28 to TRBJ2-7; 11 bases are shared with TRBD2. The CDR3 extends over 17 amino acids. V lost 8 bases and J lost 9; bases outside the gene matches: 21. The germline V gene encodes CDR1 MDHEN and CDR2 SYDVKM. The CDR3 nucleotides read TGTGCCAGCTCTCCCCTCAGGCCGGCTAGCGGGAGGAGAGGGCAGTACTTC. Protein product: CASSPLRPASGRRGQYF. The full variable domain, in which reference TRBV28 and TRBJ2-7 provide the parts outside the CDR3, is DVKVTQSSRYLVKRTGEKVFLECVQDMDHENMFWYRQDPGLGLRLIYFSYDVKMKEKGDIPEGYSVSREKKERFSLILESASTNQTSMYLCASSPLRPASGRRGQYFGPGTRLTVT.

This clonotype has more than one count but fewer than ten. The V call is TRBV28, the J call TRBJ1-2, with unresolved D. There are 14 residues in the CDR3. V gave up 7 bases and J gave up 2 bases, with 14 bases separating them. Germline assignment: CDR1 MDHEN and CDR2 SYDVKM. CDR3 DNA: TGTGCCAGCAACCCACGGACGGACAACTATGGCTACACCTTC. This translates into CASNPRTDNYGYTF.

This chain joins TRBV5-1 and TRBJ2-1, with unresolved D. V was cut by 6 bases and J by 7 bases, with 11 bases left in between. There are 12 residues in the CDR3. CDR1 is SGHRS, CDR2 YFSETQ, per germline. The CDR3 DNA follows: TGCGCCAGCAACAGAGTTCCAAATGAGCAGTTCTTC. It yields the protein CASNRVPNEQFF.

V is TRBV2 and J is TRBJ1-1; 7 positions agree with TRBD1. There are 12 residues in the CDR3. Germline V lookup: CDR1 SNHLY, CDR2 FYNNEI. The V segment lost 6 bases and the J segment 4 bases; nucleotides outside the gene matches: 2. CDR3 in amino acids: CASRTGVTEAFF. Written as DNA, the CDR3 is TGTGCCAGCAGAACAGGGGTCACTGAAGCTTTCTTT.

This clonotype was found many times. This chain connects TRBV12-3 or TRBV12-4 to TRBJ2-3, with 8 bases aligning to TRBD1. This CDR3 spans 14 amino acids. The ends lost 6 bases at V and 1 base at J; junction bases unmatched: 3. The CDR3 region is CASRTGVGTDTQYF. The CDR3 DNA reads TGTGCCAGCAGGACAGGGGTCGGCACAGATACGCAGTATTTT.

In this sample, this clonotype turned up many times. This rearrangement joins TRBV28 to TRBJ2-3; TRBD1 matches at 8 bases. The CDR3 covers 14 residues. J was trimmed by 4 bases and V by 5 bases; bases with no gene match: 5. Looked up from germline, CDR1 is MDHEN and CDR2 is SYDVKM. This chain's CDR3 is CASSVTQGADTQYF. As DNA, the CDR3 is TGTGCCAGCAGTGTTACACAGGGGGCAGATACGCAGTATTTT.